The 26 T cell receptor beta chains below come from one sample, sequenced in a study of graft-versus-host responses after intestinal transplantation. Antigens of these TCRs are unknown. The table came from immunoSEQ multiplex PCR; TCRdb's copy has only in-frame clones and leaves some out. The data show more than 95,000 clones, roughly nine tenths seen once. Sequencing was performed on unstimulated CD4+ T cells sorted from spleen or lymph node cells, taken before intestinal transplant. The receptors were sampled from a human donor who received an intestinal transplant.

The table lists this clone with a count of one. This sequence joins TRBV27 and TRBJ1-1, with D unclear. V dropped 10 bases and J dropped 5 bases, with 11 bases sitting between them. Per germline, CDR1 MNHEY and CDR2 SMNVEV (reference sequence). The CDR3 contains 11 residues. The CDR3 bases are TGTGCCACCTTCGCGGGAACTGAAGCTTTCTTT. Residues: CATFAGTEAFF.

This clone was found once. The chain links TRBV10-1 to TRBJ1-1; no clear D. This CDR3 is 13 amino acids long. The germline CDR1 and CDR2 sequences are WNHNN and SYGVQD (reference sequence). V was trimmed by 3 bases and J by 1 base, leaving 6 bases between them. In DNA form, the CDR3 reads TGCGCCAGCAGTGATCAGCCGAACACTGAAGCTTTCTTT. It codes for CASSDQPNTEAFF.

The J gene is TRBJ1-2, the V gene TRBV7-2, with a possible D match to TRBD1 (6 bases). The CDR3 totals 15 residues. Germline V lookup: CDR1 SGHTA, CDR2 FQGNSA. V lost 5 bases and J lost 5, with 18 bases in between. CDR3: CASSPRTARQYGYTF. The CDR3 DNA follows: TGTGCCAGCAGCCCCCGGACAGCCCGTCAGTATGGCTACACCTTC. Drawing the rest from reference TRBV7-2 and TRBJ1-2, the complete variable domain is GAGVSQSPSNKVTEKGKDVELRCDPISGHTALYWYRQSLGQGLEFLIYFQGNSAPDKSGLPSDRFSAERTGGSVSTLTIQRTQQEDSAVYLCASSPRTARQYGYTFGSGTRLTVV.

The chain couples TRBV4-1 to TRBJ2-5, with 8 bases matching TRBD2. V was pared by 1 base and J by 5 bases, with 3 bases of the junction left unmatched. CDR1 is MGHRA, CDR2 YSYEKL, per germline. CDR3 length equals 14 residues. Here the CDR3 reads CASSQGPSGETQYF. CDR3 bases: TGCGCCAGCAGCCAAGGTCCTAGCGGGGAGACCCAGTACTTC.

CDR3: CAISELGDVPQETQYF. The CDR3 nucleotides read TGTGCCATCAGTGAGTTGGGGGACGTACCACAAGAGACCCAGTACTTC. J is TRBJ2-5 and V is TRBV10-3; D tentatively reads TRBD1 or TRBD2 (5 bases each). Germline V gene lookup returns CDR1 ENHRY and CDR2 SYGVKD. The CDR3 is 16 residues long. V shed 1 base and J shed 2 bases, with 14 bases lying between them.

This chain links TRBV5-1 with TRBJ2-1, with D maybe TRBD2 (6 bases). V shed 2 bases and J shed 0 bases, with 9 bases lying between them. Germline CDR1 and CDR2: SGHRS and YFSETQ. The CDR3 runs to 15 residues. CDR3 residues: CASSFDGSSYNEQFF. The CDR3 DNA reads as TGCGCCAGCAGCTTTGACGGGAGCTCCTACAATGAGCAGTTCTTC.

The chain uses TRBV6-1 and TRBJ1-3, with D unresolved. The V gene's germline CDR1 is MNHNS and CDR2 SASEGT. This CDR3 region has 14 residues. The V end was cut by 3 bases, the J end by 2 bases, with 8 bases between. Here the CDR3 reads CASSEQAAGNTIYF. In DNA form, the CDR3 reads TGTGCCAGCAGTGAGCAAGCAGCTGGAAACACCATATATTTT.

V gene TRBV5-1 combines with J gene TRBJ2-1; TRBD2 aligns across 12 bases. There are 16 residues in the CDR3. From germline, CDR1 is SGHRS and CDR2 YFSETQ. V shed 4 bases, J shed 5 bases, and the junction held 7 bases outside the gene matches. The CDR3 here is CASSRTRTSGNNEQFF. The CDR3 nucleotides read TGCGCCAGCAGCCGAACCAGGACTAGCGGGAACAATGAGCAGTTCTTC.

This chain joins TRBV6-1 and TRBJ1-1; D is possibly TRBD1 (6 bases). V was clipped by 2 bases and J by 8 bases, with 12 bases between them. CDR3 length: 13 amino acids. CDR1 is MNHNS and CDR2 is SASEGT in the germline V gene. This CDR3 is CASSEQGTGEAFF. The CDR3 DNA follows: TGTGCCAGCAGTGAACAGGGAACAGGGGAAGCTTTCTTT.

J is TRBJ2-3 and V is TRBV9, with TRBD2 as a possible D gene (5 bases). Trimming cost V 0 bases and J 4 bases, with 12 bases left between them. This CDR3 is built from 15 residues. The germline gives CDR1 SGDLS, CDR2 YYNGEE. The CDR3 protein is CASSVGGGSADTQYF. The CDR3 DNA reads as TGTGCCAGCAGCGTAGGAGGTGGGAGCGCAGATACGCAGTATTTT.

CDR3 region: CASSQDPWTRKNQPQHF. CDR3 coding DNA: TGCGCCAGCAGCCAAGATCCGTGGACCCGAAAGAATCAGCCCCAGCATTTT. This chain links TRBV4-1 with TRBJ1-5; D remains unclear. Trimming took 0 bases from V and 4 from J, leaving 16 bases between them. The CDR3 is 17 residues long. CDR1 is MGHRA, CDR2 YSYEKL, per germline.

This chain links TRBV21-1 with TRBJ1-4; whether TRBD1, the table's D call, matches the DNA was not checked. TRBV21-1 is an annotated pseudogene. CDR3 length equals 15 residues. CDR3 bases: TGTGCCAGCAGCACCTATGACAGGCCCAGTGAAAAACTGTTTTTT. Translating it yields CASSTYDRPSEKLFF.

The rearrangement joins TRBV1 to TRBJ2-5. TRBV1 is reported as a pseudogene. The CDR3 has 14 residues. The CDR3 loop is CTSSQTGAGETQYF. CDR3 sequence (DNA): TGCACCAGCAGCCAGACCGGGGCCGGAGAGACCCAGTACTTC.

The CDR3 region has the DNA TGCGCCAGTACGGGACTAGCGGGGGCCTCGAACACCGGGGAGCTGTTTTTT. Translation: CASTGLAGASNTGELFF. This rearrangement joins TRBV5-1 to TRBJ2-2; 14 nucleotides line up with TRBD2. Per the germline V gene, CDR1 is SGHRS and CDR2 is YFSETQ. This CDR3 spans 17 amino acids. The trim removed 8 bases at V and 0 bases at J, leaving 6 bases unmatched.

The chain couples TRBV9 to TRBJ2-1; 16 positions match TRBD2. V gave up 3 bases and J gave up 2 bases; unmatched junction bases: 5. The CDR3 has 18 residues. Germline-derived CDR1 and CDR2 are SGDLS and YYNGEE. The CDR3 region is CASSAGLAGGLTYNEQFF. CDR3 sequence (DNA): TGTGCCAGCAGCGCGGGACTAGCGGGAGGGTTGACCTACAATGAGCAGTTCTTC.

The rearrangement links TRBV6-5 to TRBJ1-6; TRBD1 is a possible D gene (6 bases). V lost 7 bases and J 6 bases, leaving 13 bases between the germline ends. Germline CDR1 reads MNHEY; CDR2 reads SVGAGI. This CDR3 comprises 14 residues. This CDR3 is CASNLGGSNSPLHF. The CDR3 nucleotides are TGTGCCAGCAATCTCGGGGGCAGTAATTCACCCCTCCACTTT.

This chain uses TRBV6-5 with TRBJ2-7, with 8 bases that match TRBD1. Trimming removed 6 bases from V and 1 base from J; junction bases left unmatched: 5. The CDR3 sequence is 14 residues long. In germline, CDR1 is MNHEY, CDR2 SVGAGI. The DNA for the CDR3 is TGTGCCAGCAGGAGGGGACAGGCTTCCTACGAGCAGTACTTC. It translates to CASRRGQASYEQYF.

The chain carries TRBV7-9 and TRBJ2-2, with 9 bases matching TRBD1. The V segment lost 7 bases and the J segment 6 bases; nucleotides outside the gene matches: 6. The CDR3 is made up of 14 amino acids. The germline gives CDR1 SEHNR, CDR2 FQNEAQ (reference sequence). CDR3 sequence reads: CASKNRGLAGELFF. The CDR3 DNA sequence: TGTGCCAGCAAAAACAGGGGGCTCGCCGGGGAGCTGTTTTTT. Looking up the rest from reference TRBV7-9 and TRBJ2-2 gives the full variable domain: DTGVSQNPRHKITKRGQNVTFRCDPISEHNRLYWYRQTLGQGPEFLTYFQNEAQLEKSRLLSDRFSAERPKGSFSTLEIQRTEQGDSAMYLCASKNRGLAGELFFGEGSRLTVL.

This chain joins TRBV4-1 and TRBJ2-7; D possibly corresponds to TRBD1 (6 bases). The V gene lost 2 bases and the J gene lost 2 bases, with 10 bases spanning the gap. Germline V gene lookup returns CDR1 MGHRA and CDR2 YSYEKL. The CDR3 runs to 14 residues. The CDR3 region is CASSQPDRPYEQYF. CDR3 DNA sequence: TGCGCCAGCAGCCAACCCGACAGGCCCTACGAGCAGTACTTC.

The chain links TRBV9 to TRBJ1-4; maybe TRBD1 (6 bases). Germline V gene data show CDR1 as SGDLS and CDR2 as YYNGEE. V lost 3 bases to trimming and J lost 8 bases, with 17 bases between them. The CDR3 is made up of 15 amino acids. The DNA of the CDR3 is TGTGCCAGCAGCGGAACCGGGACACCGGCCGAAAAACTGTTTTTT. This translates into CASSGTGTPAEKLFF.

The chain recombines TRBV19 with TRBJ1-2, with 10 bases matching TRBD1. The junction had 3 bases not matched to a gene; V was cut back by 4 bases and J by 10 bases. This CDR3 comprises 12 residues. Germline V gives CDR1 LNHDA, CDR2 SQIVND (reference sequence). CDR3 in amino acids: CASSKDRGVYTF. Written as DNA, the CDR3 is TGTGCCAGTAGTAAGGACAGGGGGGTCTACACCTTC.

This chain links TRBV11-3 with TRBJ2-3; unclear D gene. This CDR3 is built from 13 residues. V was trimmed by 3 bases and J by 3 bases, leaving 7 bases between them. Germline CDR1 is SGHNT and CDR2 is YENEEA. The CDR3 protein is CASSFGQTDTQYF. The CDR3 nucleotides read TGTGCCAGCAGCTTTGGGCAGACAGATACGCAGTATTTT.

The chain employs TRBV16 and TRBJ2-7; TRBD1 matches 8 bases. J was trimmed by 0 bases and V by 0 bases; bases with no gene match: 1. Germline CDR1 is KGHSY and CDR2 is FQNENV. This CDR3 has 15 amino acids. The CDR3 here is CASSQSTGVSYEQYF. The CDR3 coding sequence is TGTGCCAGCAGCCAATCGACAGGGGTCTCCTACGAGCAGTACTTC.

The gene calls are TRBV6-5 and TRBJ2-5; 10 bases are a match to TRBD1. Germline V gene lookup returns CDR1 MNHEY and CDR2 SVGAGI. This CDR3 region has 15 residues. Trimming cost V 5 bases and J 4 bases; bases outside gene matches: 7. The CDR3 loop is CASSGRDRGGETQYF. CDR3 sequence (DNA): TGTGCCAGCAGTGGAAGGGACAGGGGCGGAGAGACCCAGTACTTC.

The rearrangement uses TRBV18 and TRBJ2-5; perhaps TRBD2 as D (5 bases). The germline V gene encodes CDR1 KGHSH and CDR2 LQKENI. Trimming stripped 2 bases from V and 4 bases from J, with 5 bases between. This CDR3 comprises 12 residues. For the CDR3, the DNA is TGTGCCAGCTCACCAGAGGGAGAGACCCAGTACTTC. Protein: CASSPEGETQYF.

The chain links TRBV28 to TRBJ1-2, with D unresolved. This CDR3 region has 13 residues. Trimming pared 2 bases from V and 3 bases from J, leaving 7 bases between. The germline gives CDR1 MDHEN, CDR2 SYDVKM. The CDR3 region has the DNA TGTGCCAGCAGTTTAGTGCAGTACTATGGCTACACCTTC. This encodes CASSLVQYYGYTF.